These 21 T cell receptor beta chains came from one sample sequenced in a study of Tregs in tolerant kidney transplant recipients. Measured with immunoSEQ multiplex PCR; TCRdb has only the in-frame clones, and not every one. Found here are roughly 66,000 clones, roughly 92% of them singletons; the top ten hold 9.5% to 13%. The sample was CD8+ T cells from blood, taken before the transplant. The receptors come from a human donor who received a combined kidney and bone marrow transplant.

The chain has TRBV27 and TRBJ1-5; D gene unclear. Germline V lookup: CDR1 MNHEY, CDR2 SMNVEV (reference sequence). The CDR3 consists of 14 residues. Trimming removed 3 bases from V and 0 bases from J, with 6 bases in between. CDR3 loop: CASSFGRSNQPQHF. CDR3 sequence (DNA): TGTGCCAGCAGTTTCGGTCGTAGCAATCAGCCCCAGCATTTT.

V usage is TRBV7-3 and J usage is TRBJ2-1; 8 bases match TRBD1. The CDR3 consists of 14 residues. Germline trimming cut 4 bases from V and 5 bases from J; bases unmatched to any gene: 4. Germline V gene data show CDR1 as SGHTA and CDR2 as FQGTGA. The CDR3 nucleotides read TGTGCCAGCAGCTCGGACAGGGAACACAATGAGCAGTTCTTC. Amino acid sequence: CASSSDREHNEQFF.

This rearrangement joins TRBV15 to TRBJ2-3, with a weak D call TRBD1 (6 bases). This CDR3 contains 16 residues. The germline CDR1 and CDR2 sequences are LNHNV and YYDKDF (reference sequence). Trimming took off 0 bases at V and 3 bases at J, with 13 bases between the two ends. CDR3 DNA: TGTGCCACCAGCAGAGATCAAGGGGGACCAACAGATACGCAGTATTTT. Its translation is CATSRDQGGPTDTQYF.

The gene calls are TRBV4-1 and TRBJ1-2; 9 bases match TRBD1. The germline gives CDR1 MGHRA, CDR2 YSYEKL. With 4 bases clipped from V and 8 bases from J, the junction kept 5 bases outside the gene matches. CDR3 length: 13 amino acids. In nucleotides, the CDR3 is TGCGCCAGCAGCCCTGGGACAGGGTTAGGCTACACCTTC. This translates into CASSPGTGLGYTF.

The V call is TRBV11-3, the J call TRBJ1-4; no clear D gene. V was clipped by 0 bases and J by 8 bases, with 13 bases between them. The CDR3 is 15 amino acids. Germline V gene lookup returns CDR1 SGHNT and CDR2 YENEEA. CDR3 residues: CASSLDVTAEEKLFF. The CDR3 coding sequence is TGTGCCAGCAGCTTAGATGTAACAGCTGAGGAAAAACTGTTTTTT.

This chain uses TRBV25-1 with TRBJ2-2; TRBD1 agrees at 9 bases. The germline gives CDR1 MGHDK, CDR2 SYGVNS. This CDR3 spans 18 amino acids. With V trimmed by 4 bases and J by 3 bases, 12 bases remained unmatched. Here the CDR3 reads CASSGLGQGVRYTGELFF. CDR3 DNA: TGTGCCAGCAGTGGACTGGGACAGGGAGTCCGTTACACCGGGGAGCTGTTTTTT.

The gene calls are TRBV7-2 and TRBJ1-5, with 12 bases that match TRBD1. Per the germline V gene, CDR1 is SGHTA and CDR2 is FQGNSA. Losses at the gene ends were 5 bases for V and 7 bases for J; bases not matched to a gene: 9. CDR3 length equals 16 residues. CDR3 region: CASSLTGTGGRQPQHF. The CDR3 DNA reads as TGTGCCAGCAGCCTAACCGGGACAGGGGGCAGACAGCCCCAGCATTTT. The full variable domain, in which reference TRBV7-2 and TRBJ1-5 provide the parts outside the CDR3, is GAGVSQSPSNKVTEKGKDVELRCDPISGHTALYWYRQSLGQGLEFLIYFQGNSAPDKSGLPSDRFSAERTGGSVSTLTIQRTQQEDSAVYLCASSLTGTGGRQPQHFGDGTRLSIL.

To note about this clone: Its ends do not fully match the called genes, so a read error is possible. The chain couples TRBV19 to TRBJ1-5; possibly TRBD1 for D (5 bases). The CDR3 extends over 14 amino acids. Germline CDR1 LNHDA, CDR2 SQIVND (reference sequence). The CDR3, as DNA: TGTGCCAGTAGTCTAGACAGTAGCAATCAGCCCCAGCATTTT. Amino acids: CASSLDSSNQPQHF.

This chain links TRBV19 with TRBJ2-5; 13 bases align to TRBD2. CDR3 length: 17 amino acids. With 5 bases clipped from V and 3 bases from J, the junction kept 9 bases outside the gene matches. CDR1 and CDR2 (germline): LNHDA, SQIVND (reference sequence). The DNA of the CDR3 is TGTGCCAGTAGTCCCTGGACTAGCGGGAGTAAGAAAGAGACCCAGTACTTC. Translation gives CASSPWTSGSKKETQYF.

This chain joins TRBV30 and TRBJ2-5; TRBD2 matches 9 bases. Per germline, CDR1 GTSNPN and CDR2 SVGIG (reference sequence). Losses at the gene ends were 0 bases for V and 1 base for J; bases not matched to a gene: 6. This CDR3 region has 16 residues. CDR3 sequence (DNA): TGTGCCTGGAGTGTGGGTAGCGGGGGTATCCAAGAGACCCAGTACTTC. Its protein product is CAWSVGSGGIQETQYF. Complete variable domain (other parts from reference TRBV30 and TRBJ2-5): SQTIHQWPATLVQPVGSPLSLECTVEGTSNPNLYWYRQAAGRGLQLLFYSVGIGQISSEVPQNLSASRPQDRQFILSSKKLLLSDSGFYLCAWSVGSGGIQETQYFGPGTRLLVL.

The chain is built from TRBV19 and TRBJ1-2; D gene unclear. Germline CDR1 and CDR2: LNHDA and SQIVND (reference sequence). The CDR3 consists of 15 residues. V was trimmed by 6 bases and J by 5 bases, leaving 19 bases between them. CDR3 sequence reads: CASSSGGSGVYGYTF. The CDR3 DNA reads TGTGCCAGTAGCTCCGGAGGGAGTGGGGTTTATGGCTACACCTTC.

This chain's CDR3 is CASSSSGLAGGEQYF. The CDR3 region has the DNA TGTGCCAGCAGCTCATCGGGACTAGCAGGTGGTGAGCAGTACTTC. The V and J genes are TRBV7-9 and TRBJ2-7, with 9 positions matching TRBD2. The CDR3 runs 15 residues. CDR1 and CDR2 from the germline V gene are SEHNR and FQNEAQ (reference sequence). The trim removed 4 bases at V and 7 bases at J, leaving 11 bases unmatched. The variable domain in full, completed from reference TRBV7-9 and TRBJ2-7, reads DTGVSQNPRHKITKRGQNVTFRCDPISEHNRLYWYRQTLGQGPEFLTYFQNEAQLEKSRLLSDRFSAERPKGSFSTLEIQRTEQGDSAMYLCASSSSGLAGGEQYFGPGTRLTVT.

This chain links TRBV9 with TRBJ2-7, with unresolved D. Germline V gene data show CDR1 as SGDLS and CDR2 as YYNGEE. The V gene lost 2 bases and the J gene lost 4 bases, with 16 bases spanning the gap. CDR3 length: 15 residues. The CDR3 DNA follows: TGTGCCAGCAGCGTGAGCCCCGGGTCCTATTACGAGCAGTACTTC. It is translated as CASSVSPGSYYEQYF.

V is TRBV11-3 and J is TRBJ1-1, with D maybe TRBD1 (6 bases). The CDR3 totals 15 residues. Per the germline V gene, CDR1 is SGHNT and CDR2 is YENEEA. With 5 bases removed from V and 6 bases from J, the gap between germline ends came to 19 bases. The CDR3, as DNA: TGTGCCAGCAGCCCCCTTCGTAGACAGGCCTCTGAAGCTTTCTTT. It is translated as CASSPLRRQASEAFF. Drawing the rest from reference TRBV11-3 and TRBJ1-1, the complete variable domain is EAGVVQSPRYKIIEKKQPVAFWCNPISGHNTLYWYLQNLGQGPELLIRYENEEAVDDSQLPKDRFSAERLKGVDSTLKIQPAELGDSAVYLCASSPLRRQASEAFFGQGTRLTVV.

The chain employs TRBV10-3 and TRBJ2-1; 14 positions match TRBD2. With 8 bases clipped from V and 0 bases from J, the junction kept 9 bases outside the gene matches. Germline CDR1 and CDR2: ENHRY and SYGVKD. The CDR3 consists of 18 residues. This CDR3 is CAILGTSGRNPSYNEQFF. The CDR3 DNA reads TGTGCCATCCTCGGGACTAGCGGGAGAAACCCCTCCTACAATGAGCAGTTCTTC.

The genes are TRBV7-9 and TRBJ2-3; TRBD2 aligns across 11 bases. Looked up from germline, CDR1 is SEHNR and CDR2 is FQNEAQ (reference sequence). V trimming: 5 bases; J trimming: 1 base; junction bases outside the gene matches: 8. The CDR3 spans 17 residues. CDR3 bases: TGTGCCAGCAGCAATGGACCGGGACTAGCGGGCACAGATACGCAGTATTTT. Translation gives CASSNGPGLAGTDTQYF.

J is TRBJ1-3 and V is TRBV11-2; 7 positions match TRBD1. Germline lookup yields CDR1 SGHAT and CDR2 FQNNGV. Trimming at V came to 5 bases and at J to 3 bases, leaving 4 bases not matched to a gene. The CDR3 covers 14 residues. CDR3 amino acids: CASSKTGFGNTIYF. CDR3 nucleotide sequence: TGTGCCAGCAGCAAGACAGGGTTTGGAAACACCATATATTTT.

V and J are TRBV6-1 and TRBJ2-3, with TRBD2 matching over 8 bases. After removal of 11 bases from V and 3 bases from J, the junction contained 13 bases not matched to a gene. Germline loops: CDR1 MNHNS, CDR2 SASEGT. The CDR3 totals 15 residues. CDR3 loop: CAGTRGTSHTDTQYF. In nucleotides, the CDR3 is TGTGCCGGGACCCGCGGGACTAGTCATACAGATACGCAGTATTTT.

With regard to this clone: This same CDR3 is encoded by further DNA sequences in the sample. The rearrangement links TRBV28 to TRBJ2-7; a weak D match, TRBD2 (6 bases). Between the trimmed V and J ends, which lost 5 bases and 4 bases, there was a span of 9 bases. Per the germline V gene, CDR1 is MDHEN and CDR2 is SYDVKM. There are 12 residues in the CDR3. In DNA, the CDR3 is TGTGCCAGCAGTCCCGGGGGTTACGAGCAGTACTTC. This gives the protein CASSPGGYEQYF.

Here the CDR3 reads CASTLDRSYGYTF. The CDR3 nucleotides are TGTGCCAGTACCCTGGACAGGTCATATGGCTACACCTTC. The chain carries TRBV19 and TRBJ1-2; 7 nucleotides agree with TRBD1. Germline lookup yields CDR1 LNHDA and CDR2 SQIVND (reference sequence). Trimming took 7 bases from V and 5 from J; bases not matched to a gene: 7. The CDR3 loop spans 13 amino acids.

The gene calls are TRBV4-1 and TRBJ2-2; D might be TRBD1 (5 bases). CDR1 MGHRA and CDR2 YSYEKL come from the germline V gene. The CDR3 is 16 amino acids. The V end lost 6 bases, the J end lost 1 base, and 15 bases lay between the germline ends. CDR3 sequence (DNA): TGCGCCAGCAGTCTCTCAGGGTGGGGGAACACCGGGGAGCTGTTTTTT. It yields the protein CASSLSGWGNTGELFF.